This TCR beta chain emerged from a study of CD8 T cells in Susac syndrome. Sequencing of TCR beta was undertaken in CD8+ and CD4+ T cells derived from blood. As controls, healthy donors matched for age and sex were used. Isolation of CD8+ and CD4+ T cells was performed negatively, whereas enrichment of TEMRA cells was done by FACS. Random hexamers served to reverse transcribe roughly 0.45 to 1 ug RNA. immunoSEQ multiplex PCR amplified TCR beta CDR3 across 54 Vbeta, 13 Jbeta. TCRdb recomputed calls from the immunoSEQ multiplex PCR reads with MiXCR, one row per CDR3 protein. This sample carries around 170,000 distinct CDR3 sequences, approximately 90% of them seen once, and the ten largest clones take around 0.08%. The sequence came from a human donor in good health. Material: CD4+ T cells from PBMCs.

The CDR3 sequence: CASSLTPSRYEQFF. The CDR3 bases are TGTGCCAGCAGCTTAACCCCCTCCCGCTATGAGCAGTTCTTC. The chain joins TRBV5-6 to TRBJ2-1, with D hard to call. CDR1 is SGHDT, CDR2 YYEEEE, per germline. V lost 2 bases and J lost 8, with 14 bases in between. The CDR3 loop spans 14 amino acids.